This TCR beta chain was observed in a study of OX40 agonist ivuxolimab in advanced cancers. Study in general: The patients received ivuxolimab by intravenous route every 2 weeks at 0.01 to 10 mg/kg. Antecedent anti-PD-1, anti-PD-L1 or anti-CTLA-4 therapy was permissible, with about 40% having received some. Study-wide findings and caveats: The study observed clonal expansion of CD4+ and CD8+ blood T cells by week 6 at 0.1 to 3.0 mg/kg.

The CDR3 loop spans 16 amino acids. Trimming at V came to 4 bases and at J to 2 bases, leaving 8 bases not matched to a gene. CDR1 is SGHRS and CDR2 is YFSETQ in the germline V gene. The repertoire was sequenced with immunoSEQ multiplex PCR; TCRdb's copy has only in-frame clones and lacks some. The sample gives over 40,000 clones, about 83% of which show up once; 11% to 15% is in the top ten. Of note for this clone: Its specificity is not known.

The specimen comprised CD4+ or CD8+ T cells sorted from blood, sampled in a trial of the OX40 agonist ivuxolimab. This receptor was obtained from an adult with an advanced solid tumor such as melanoma, head and neck, liver or kidney cancer. The chain couples TRBV5-1 to TRBJ2-4, with 8 bases lining up with TRBD1. CDR3 protein: CASSLRTGNPKNIQYF. CDR3 nucleotide sequence: TGCGCCAGCAGCCTGAGGACAGGGAACCCCAAAAACATTCAGTACTTC.